This TCR beta chain comes out of a study of T-cell reconstitution after alpha-beta-depleted transplantation in children (dated by TCRdb to about 2016). About the investigation overall: Using TCR repertoire profiling, the study followed T-cell immune reconstitution in a quantitative way in children after TCRalphabeta/CD19-depleted allogeneic hematopoietic cell transplantation.

Broad study findings and their caveats: In some patients, the high TCRbeta diversity seen at day 60 was put down to recipient T cells and intrathymic progenitors that had survived conditioning. About two months after transplant, the apparently early recovery of alphabetaT-cell counts reportedly depended on just several hundred clones that had expanded rapidly and came from non-depleted graft cells. Over subsequent months, a decline in hyperexpanded clone frequencies was noted, and after one year, T-cell counts and TCRbeta diversity were mostly ascribed to newly produced T cells.

CDR1 MNHEY and CDR2 SMNVEV are derived from the germline V gene (reference sequence). V sheds 6 bases and J sheds 6 bases, leaving 21 bases between their ends. From cysteine to phenylalanine, the CDR3 is 15 amino acids long. CDR3 DNA is the only sequence kept; it has 45 bases, read in frame from the first base. The method behind the library was PCR. Data came from an Illumina HiSeq 2500. TCR library preparation used molecular barcoding, with unique molecular identifiers applied to normalize quantification of the TCRbeta repertoire. TCRdb reran the public reads through fastp at Q25 and MiXCR, keeping productive beta chains. Every CDR3 protein is listed once, alongside the most common genes and DNA of its rows. Present in this sample are hundreds of thousands of distinct CDR3 sequences, approximately 12% of which were seen just once. 2.2% of the sample is in the top ten clones. The sample's treatment or condition, from its label and the paper: allogeneic hematopoietic cell transplantation with graft depleted of TCRalphabeta T cells and CD19 B cells. The children who served as transplant recipients had been given grafts of TCRalphabeta/CD19-depleted allogeneic hematopoietic cells.

As concerns this clonotype: Its antigen specificity is not known. Per-base qualities were not stored, and no clone one base away is much larger.

This receptor was identified in a male patient between 10 and 17 years old who had a stem cell transplant for acute myeloid leukemia, so the T cells may come from the graft donor. The sequence links TRBV27 to TRBJ2-7; the D gene remains uncertain. The sequencing used PBMCs, mostly from graft donor cells, collected 360 days after TCRalphabeta/CD19-depleted stem cell transplant. The bases read TGTGCCAGCAGCTCTACTCGTCTCCCGGAGTCCGAGCAGTACTTC. Its protein product is CASSSTRLPESEQYF.